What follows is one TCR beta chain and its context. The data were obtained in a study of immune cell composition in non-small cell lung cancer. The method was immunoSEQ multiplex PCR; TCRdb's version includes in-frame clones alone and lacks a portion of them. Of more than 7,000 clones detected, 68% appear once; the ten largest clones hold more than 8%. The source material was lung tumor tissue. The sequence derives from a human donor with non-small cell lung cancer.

The CDR3 loop is CASSSGQGATDTQYF. The CDR3 DNA follows: TGTGCCAGCAGTTCGGGACAGGGGGCCACAGATACGCAGTATTTT. The rearrangement links TRBV28 to TRBJ2-3; 12 bases are shared with TRBD1. This CDR3 is built from 15 residues. The V segment lost 4 bases and the J segment 2 bases; nucleotides outside the gene matches: 1. CDR1 and CDR2 from the germline V gene are MDHEN and SYDVKM.